The 30 T cell receptor beta chains listed next were all sequenced from one sample in a study of T-cell memory formation after mild COVID-19. A single record per CDR3 protein comes from TCRdb applying MiXCR to the 5' RACE reads. The table has around 130,000 distinct CDR3 sequences, 15% to 20% seen once. Material for sequencing was PBMCs or a T cell subset sorted from them (not recorded which). The receptors were sampled from a man aged 18 to 30 who had mild COVID-19 (a few samples of this study predate the infection). Cell type and time point are not known.

This clonotype was seen repeatedly, ten times or more. V usage is TRBV5-1 and J usage is TRBJ2-7, with D perhaps matching TRBD2 (5 bases). This CDR3 spans 13 amino acids. Germline CDR1 is SGHRS and CDR2 is YFSETQ. With 3 bases removed from V and 1 base from J, the gap between germline ends came to 8 bases. As DNA, the CDR3 is TGCGCCAGCAGCTCGGACTGGTCCTACGAGCAGTACGTC. Encoded protein: CASSSDWSYEQYV.

The CDR3 loop is CASSQEASGNYEQYF. The CDR3 DNA follows: TGCGCCAGCAGCCAAGAAGCTAGCGGGAACTACGAGCAGTACTTC. V and J are TRBV4-3 and TRBJ2-7; TRBD2 matches 9 bases. Per the germline V gene, CDR1 is LGHNA and CDR2 is YSLEER. The CDR3 covers 15 residues. V was clipped by 0 bases and J by 3 bases; unmatched bases: 3.

Only a few counts were recorded for this clonotype. The chain employs TRBV5-1 and TRBJ2-3; the match to TRBD1 covers 7 bases. The ends lost 4 bases at V and 2 bases at J; junction bases unmatched: 10. CDR3 length: 16 residues. Per the germline V gene, CDR1 is SGHRS and CDR2 is YFSETQ. The CDR3 region is CASSDRDRDLTDTQYF. The DNA for the CDR3 is TGCGCCAGCAGCGACCGTGACAGGGACCTCACAGATACGCAGTATTTT.

The J gene is TRBJ2-3, the V gene TRBV12-3 or TRBV12-4, with 8 bases aligning to TRBD2. The V segment lost 4 bases and the J segment 0 bases; nucleotides outside the gene matches: 3. This CDR3 region has 15 residues. The CDR3 DNA follows: TGTGCCAGCAGTTACGCGGGGGGAAGCACAGATACGCAGTATTTT. Its translation is CASSYAGGSTDTQYF.

V gene TRBV4-1 combines with J gene TRBJ2-4; D might be TRBD2 (6 bases). The germline gives CDR1 MGHRA, CDR2 YSYEKL. This CDR3 has 15 residues. V gave up 4 bases and J gave up 0 bases, with 10 bases separating them. The CDR3: CASSPMGLAKNIQYF. The CDR3 nucleotides are TGCGCCAGCAGCCCAATGGGACTAGCCAAAAACATTCAGTACTTC.

There are many counts of this clonotype. The chain carries TRBV7-2 and TRBJ2-3, with TRBD2 matching 7 bases. CDR1 and CDR2 from the germline V gene are SGHTA and FQGNSA. J was trimmed by 0 bases and V by 6 bases; bases with no gene match: 9. This CDR3 comprises 16 residues. The CDR3: CASRLGGGPSTDTQYF. Written as DNA, the CDR3 is TGTGCCAGCAGGTTGGGGGGAGGGCCTAGCACAGATACGCAGTATTTT. The whole variable domain, filled in from reference TRBV7-2 and TRBJ2-3, reads GAGVSQSPSNKVTEKGKDVELRCDPISGHTALYWYRQSLGQGLEFLIYFQGNSAPDKSGLPSDRFSAERTGGSVSTLTIQRTQQEDSAVYLCASRLGGGPSTDTQYFGPGTRLTVL.

The chain couples TRBV7-2 to TRBJ2-3; no reliable D call. Trimming removed 5 bases from V and 2 bases from J, with 11 bases in between. CDR1 is SGHTA and CDR2 is FQGNSA in the germline V gene. This CDR3 contains 14 residues. In nucleotides, the CDR3 is TGTGCCAGCAGCCTTCGGACCACCACAGATACGCAGTATTTT. This sequence encodes CASSLRTTTDTQYF.

In its sample, this clonotype was seen a few times. The chain uses TRBV20-1 and TRBJ2-5; the D is unclear. In germline, CDR1 is DFQATT, CDR2 SNEGSKA (reference sequence). V gave up 3 bases and J gave up 5 bases, with 7 bases separating them. The CDR3 has 11 amino acids. This CDR3 reads CSARTRETQYF. In nucleotides, the CDR3 is TGCAGTGCTAGGACAAGGGAGACCCAGTACTTC.

In DNA form, the CDR3 reads TGTGCCAGCAGTAACCTTAGCGGGAGGGAACAAGAGACCCAGTACTTC. Translating it yields CASSNLSGREQETQYF. The rearrangement links TRBV28 to TRBJ2-5; 11 positions agree with TRBD2. The V segment lost 5 bases and the J segment 2 bases; nucleotides outside the gene matches: 7. In germline, CDR1 is MDHEN, CDR2 SYDVKM. This CDR3 has 16 residues.

CDR3 coding DNA: TGTGCCAGCAGTTTGGCATTTGGTGCCACTGAAGCTTTCTTT. It is translated as CASSLAFGATEAFF. The V and J genes are TRBV12-3 or TRBV12-4 and TRBJ1-1; D remains ambiguous. Trimming cost V 3 bases and J 4 bases, with 12 bases left between them. The CDR3 runs 14 residues.

This clonotype was seen a few times. The chain employs TRBV7-2 and TRBJ2-7; 10 bases align to TRBD1. The CDR3 sequence is 15 residues long. V shed 2 bases and J 5 bases; nucleotides not matched to a gene: 6. Germline CDR1 and CDR2: SGHTA and FQGNSA. This CDR3 reads CASSLSLDRGDEQYF. The CDR3 nucleotides are TGTGCCAGCAGCTTAAGCCTGGACAGGGGGGACGAGCAGTACTTC. The variable domain in full, with the rest retrieved from reference TRBV7-2 and TRBJ2-7, is GAGVSQSPSNKVTEKGKDVELRCDPISGHTALYWYRQSLGQGLEFLIYFQGNSAPDKSGLPSDRFSAERTGGSVSTLTIQRTQQEDSAVYLCASSLSLDRGDEQYFGPGTRLTVT.

V gene TRBV4-3 combines with J gene TRBJ2-6; D is unresolved. The CDR3 has 14 residues. Trimming cost V 0 bases and J 4 bases, with 4 bases left between them. Germline CDR1 LGHNA, CDR2 YSLEER. CDR3 sequence (DNA): TGCGCCAGCAGCCAAGATTCCGGGGCCAACGTCCTGACTTTC. Translating gives CASSQDSGANVLTF.

This clonotype was counted a few times. This chain connects TRBV7-3 to TRBJ2-5; unclear D gene. V lost 2 bases and J lost 4, with 8 bases in between. CDR3 length: 13 residues. Germline values: CDR1 SGHTA, CDR2 FQGTGA. The CDR3 region has the DNA TGTGCCAGCAGCTTACAATCGAGAGAGACCCAGTACTTC. This codes for CASSLQSRETQYF.

The rearrangement joins TRBV7-2 to TRBJ2-7; tentative D call: TRBD1 (5 bases). Germline V CDR1 and CDR2: SGHTA, FQGNSA. The CDR3 loop spans 14 amino acids. Trimming left V 0 bases short and J 4 bases short, with 10 bases between. The CDR3 DNA reads TGTGCCAGCAGCTTAGCAGGGGCAGCGTACGAGCAGTACTTC. This translates into CASSLAGAAYEQYF.

The chain couples TRBV5-6 to TRBJ2-7; 9 bases map to TRBD1. Germline-derived CDR1 and CDR2 are SGHDT and YYEEEE. The CDR3 sequence is 13 residues long. V trimming: 4 bases; J trimming: 7 bases; junction bases outside the gene matches: 6. Here the CDR3 DNA reads TGTGCCAGCAGCCGGGACAGGGATGGGGAGCAGTACGTC. It translates to CASSRDRDGEQYV.

This clonotype has only a few counts. The chain uses TRBV12-3 or TRBV12-4 and TRBJ2-1; D remains unclear. The CDR3 covers 17 residues. V was shortened by 6 bases and J by 4 bases, with 22 bases between the two germline ends. CDR3 DNA: TGTGCCAGCAGCCGAAACCGGGCCTCCGGTTCATACAATGAGCAGTTCTTC. Amino acids: CASSRNRASGSYNEQFF.

The rearrangement joins TRBV6-6 to TRBJ1-5, with 7 bases aligning to TRBD1. The J segment lost 4 bases and the V segment lost 6 bases, leaving 6 bases of the junction unmatched. The CDR3 contains 14 residues. The V gene's germline CDR1 is MNHNY and CDR2 SVGAGI (reference sequence). The CDR3 sequence: CASRPGTDNQPQHF. Written as DNA, the CDR3 is TGTGCCAGCAGACCCGGGACAGATAATCAGCCCCAGCATTTT.

In its sample, this clonotype was seen a few times. This chain uses TRBV2 with TRBJ2-1, with 13 bases that match TRBD2. The CDR3 is 13 residues long. The V segment lost 6 bases and the J segment 9 bases; nucleotides outside the gene matches: 2. Germline V gives CDR1 SNHLY, CDR2 FYNNEI. The CDR3 nucleotides read TGTGCCAGCAGACTAGCGGGGGGGCTTGAGCAGTTCTTC. It specifies CASRLAGGLEQFF.

There are many counts of this clonotype. This chain links TRBV24-1 with TRBJ2-1; 7 bases are a match to TRBD1. After removal of 4 bases from V and 2 bases from J, the junction contained 7 bases not matched to a gene. The CDR3 contains 16 residues. Germline loops: CDR1 KGHDR, CDR2 SFDVKD. The CDR3 DNA sequence: TGTGCCACCAGTGAAACTGACAGGGATCCCTACAATGAGCAGTTCTTC. Its protein product is CATSETDRDPYNEQFF.

V gene TRBV7-9 combines with J gene TRBJ1-2, with D unclear. V lost 6 bases to trimming and J lost 1 base, with 9 bases between them. The CDR3 has 13 residues. Germline-derived CDR1 and CDR2 are SEHNR and FQNEAQ (reference sequence). CDR3 in amino acids: CASRSPDNYGYTF. Here the CDR3 DNA reads TGTGCCAGCAGGTCGCCAGATAACTATGGCTACACCTTC.

V gene TRBV7-3 combines with J gene TRBJ2-1, with TRBD2 matching 11 bases. Per germline, CDR1 SGHTA and CDR2 FQGTGA. The CDR3 runs to 15 residues. Trimming removed 1 base from V and 9 bases from J; junction bases left unmatched: 5. CDR3 coding DNA: TGTGCCAGCAGCTTAATCCTAGCGGGGGGTGGTGAGCAGTTCTTC. Residues: CASSLILAGGGEQFF.

This clonotype was seen only a few times. The V gene is TRBV4-1, the J gene TRBJ2-3; 11 bases agree with TRBD1. Germline V lookup: CDR1 MGHRA, CDR2 YSYEKL. This CDR3 region has 17 residues. V trimming: 0 bases; J trimming: 5 bases; junction bases outside the gene matches: 7. The CDR3 here is CASSQDQGTGGKDTQYF. The DNA of the CDR3 is TGCGCCAGCAGCCAAGATCAGGGGACAGGGGGTAAAGATACGCAGTATTTT.

This clonotype appeared a few times. The J gene is TRBJ2-3, the V gene TRBV18; 13 bases are a match to TRBD2. Germline CDR1 reads KGHSH; CDR2 reads LQKENI. V was pared by 8 bases and J by 3 bases, with 2 bases of the junction left unmatched. The CDR3 has 14 amino acids. The CDR3 reads CASTGLAGTDTQYF. The CDR3 nucleotides are TGTGCCAGCACGGGACTAGCGGGGACAGATACGCAGTATTTT.

Only a few counts were recorded for this clonotype. The chain couples TRBV6-1 to TRBJ1-2; 9 bases agree with TRBD1. Germline V lookup: CDR1 MNHNS, CDR2 SASEGT. With V trimmed by 2 bases and J by 8 bases, 6 bases remained unmatched. The CDR3 covers 14 residues. CDR3 DNA: TGTGCCAGCAGTGAAACGACAGGGGGGACCGGCTACACCTTC. Translation: CASSETTGGTGYTF.

In its sample, this clonotype was seen many times. CDR3 in DNA: TGTGCCAGCAGCGGCACAGGGGCCGGCTATGGCTACACCTTC. This gives the protein CASSGTGAGYGYTF. The V gene is TRBV9, the J gene TRBJ1-2, with 7 bases matching TRBD1. CDR1 is SGDLS, CDR2 YYNGEE, per germline. V gave up 3 bases and J gave up 4 bases; unmatched junction bases: 6. The CDR3 runs to 14 residues.

This clonotype was found a few times. The chain has TRBV7-2 and TRBJ2-6; D ambiguous. The CDR3 runs 15 residues. Germline V gene data show CDR1 as SGHTA and CDR2 as FQGNSA. V lost 4 bases and J lost 0, with 7 bases in between. The CDR3 DNA follows: TGTGCCAGCAGCTCCGGATTCTCTGGGGCCAACGTCCTGACTTTC. Its protein is CASSSGFSGANVLTF.

The J gene is TRBJ2-7, the V gene TRBV5-6; 9 bases match TRBD1. This CDR3 has 15 residues. Trimming took 4 bases from V and 3 from J; bases not matched to a gene: 8. CDR1 and CDR2 from the germline V gene are SGHDT and YYEEEE. This CDR3 reads CASSPTGTGYYEQYF. The CDR3 nucleotides read TGTGCCAGCAGCCCCACCGGGACAGGGTACTACGAGCAGTACTTC.

This clonotype came up many times. This rearrangement joins TRBV7-6 to TRBJ2-5; D gene unclear. Trimming removed 2 bases from V and 8 bases from J, with 9 bases in between. Germline assignment: CDR1 SGHVS and CDR2 FNYEAQ. The CDR3 runs to 12 residues. CDR3 sequence reads: CASSLPLGTQYF. The CDR3 region has the DNA TGTGCCAGCAGCTTACCGTTAGGAACCCAGTACTTC.

J is TRBJ2-3 and V is TRBV24-1, with TRBD2 identical over 9 bases. Looked up from germline, CDR1 is KGHDR and CDR2 is SFDVKD. The V gene end was trimmed by 4 bases and the J gene end by 2 bases; junction bases not matched to a gene: 3. The CDR3 length is 15 residues. The CDR3 bases are TGTGCCACCAGTGACCAGGGACTAGCCACAGATACGCAGTATTTT. It specifies CATSDQGLATDTQYF.

This clonotype was seen at least ten times. This chain uses TRBV12-3 or TRBV12-4 with TRBJ1-5, with D hard to call. The germline V and J ends were trimmed by 3 bases and 0 bases, with 0 bases remaining between them. The CDR3 runs to 12 residues. In DNA, the CDR3 is TGTGCCAGCAGTTTTAGCAATCAGCCCCAGCATTTT. Encoded protein: CASSFSNQPQHF.